This record covers a single T cell receptor beta chain. The data originate from a study of cytomegalovirus exposure and HLA in healthy donors. PCR primers comprised 60 Vbeta and 13 Jbeta primers. TCRdb keeps only in-frame clones here, not all; method: immunoSEQ multiplex PCR. The sample contains about 94,000 clones, less than 10% of which appear only once. The V and J ends lost 5 bases and 4 bases, in that order; junction bases with no gene match: 3. Germline V gene lookup returns CDR1 SEHNR and CDR2 FQNEAQ (reference sequence). CDR3 length equals 14 residues. The V and J genes are TRBV7-9 and TRBJ2-2; 8 bases align to TRBD1. The sample consisted of PBMCs. This receptor was obtained from a man aged 45 to 65 in good health and CMV-seronegative. CDR3 region: CASSQDRATGELFF. The CDR3 nucleotides are TGTGCCAGCAGCCAGGACAGGGCCACCGGGGAGCTGTTTTTT.